The 5 T cell receptor beta chains below were found in one sample sequenced in a study of tumor-infiltrating lymphocytes in primary liver carcinoma. The tissue used was unsorted bulk material of about 17-33 mg. RNA and DNA were co-extracted from it with the AllPrep DNA/RNA mini kit. TCR beta cDNA was prepared out of around 460 ng total RNA by means of a constant-region primer. ARM-PCR, slightly modified, supplied the TCR beta libraries through three nested multiplex PCR rounds. The first two PCR rounds used TRBV1-TRBV30 forward primers with a C-beta reverse primer, about 10 cycles each. TCRdb reprocessed the multiplex PCR reads with MiXCR, giving one entry per CDR3 protein. The repertoire holds about 54,000 distinct CDR3 sequences, with around three quarters as singletons. Sequenced: liver tumor tissue from sampling region 2. Subset meaning: tumor region T2, inferior pole. These receptor sequences come from a man between 35 and 55 years old with primary liver carcinoma and hepatitis B virus infection.

For this clonotype: Sequence at one end of the junction differs from germline and may be a read error. The chain combines TRBV6-6 with TRBJ1-1; D gene ambiguous. This CDR3 is built from 13 residues. Germline lookup yields CDR1 MNHNY and CDR2 SVGAGI (reference sequence). This chain's CDR3 is CVSRQSMNTEAFF. The CDR3 nucleotides are TGTGTCAGCAGGCAGAGTATGAACACTGAAGCTTTCTTT.

As for this clonotype: Since a much larger clone is just one base distant, this may be a read error. This chain links TRBV21-1 with TRBJ1-2; TRBD1 is the table's D call, not checked against the DNA. TRBV21-1 is deemed a pseudogene. This CDR3 contains 15 residues. The CDR3 region is CASSKAAGEAYGYTF. The DNA of the CDR3 is TGTGCCAGCAGCAAAGCGGCAGGGGAGGCCTATGGCTACACCTTC.

In regard to this clonotype: The junction departs from the called germline gene at one end, perhaps through a read error. The chain couples TRBV28 to TRBJ1-1; a weak D match, TRBD1 (6 bases). Germline CDR1 MDHEN, CDR2 SYDVKM. There are 15 residues in the CDR3. CDR3 bases: TGTTCCAACAGTTACCGTGGCAGTGGGGGCACTGAATCTTTCTTT. This gives the protein CSNSYRGSGGTESFF. Complete variable domain (other parts from reference TRBV28 and TRBJ1-1): DVKVTQSSRYLVKRTGEKVFLECVQDMDHENMFWYRQDPGLGLRLIYFSYDVKMKEKGDIPEGYSVSREKKERFSLILESASTNQTSMYLCSNSYRGSGGTESFFGQGTRLTVV.

Turning to this clonotype: A read error may produce the germline difference seen at one junction end. The CDR3 nucleotides read TGTGTCAGCACCCCACACAGGTTGGGGAAGGTGCTGAACACTGAAGCTTTCTTT. It translates to CVSTPHRLGKVLNTEAFF. V usage is TRBV6-5 and J usage is TRBJ1-1; weak D call: TRBD1 (5 bases). Germline values: CDR1 MNHEY, CDR2 SVGAGI. This CDR3 contains 18 residues.

Regarding this clonotype: A much larger clone is a single base away; this may be a read error. The chain has TRBV28 and TRBJ2-3, with D perhaps matching TRBD1 or TRBD2 (5 bases each). This CDR3 region has 12 residues. CDR1 is MDHEN, CDR2 SYDVKM, per germline. This CDR3 reads CASSLGADAQYF. CDR3 DNA: TGTGCCAGCAGTCTCGGGGCAGATGCGCAGTATTTT. Full variable domain (outside the CDR3, taken from reference TRBV28 and TRBJ2-3): DVKVTQSSRYLVKRTGEKVFLECVQDMDHENMFWYRQDPGLGLRLIYFSYDVKMKEKGDIPEGYSVSREKKERFSLILESASTNQTSMYLCASSLGADAQYFGPGTRLTVL.